The clone carrying this T cell receptor (beta chain) was seen ten or more times. TCR beta CDR3 sequences were amplified from RNA transcripts. The primer set for the first-round RT-PCR of the TCR CDR3 was HTBI. TCRdb re-called the multiplex PCR reads through MiXCR, storing one row per CDR3 protein. The sample records approximately 410,000 distinct CDR3 sequences, approximately 14% being singletons. The V gene's germline CDR1 is SGHVS and CDR2 FQNEAQ. The CDR3 runs 15 residues. Trimming at V came to 7 bases and at J to 9 bases, leaving 10 bases not matched to a gene. This record comes from a study of T cells in Graves' hyperthyroidism and ophthalmopathy. Absence of ophthalmopathy progression within 18 months defined stable Graves' hyperthyroidism. Recently diagnosed hyperthyroidism of less than 2 months' duration affected patients aged 18 to 65. Lactation, pregnancy, other autoimmune disease or uncontrolled infection excluded patients. The source of the PBMCs was about 10 ml of fresh peripheral blood.

Sequencing was performed on blood. This chain links TRBV7-8 with TRBJ2-1; 12 positions match TRBD2. This TCR derives from a woman between 18 and 29 years old with Graves' hyperthyroidism. CDR3 sequence (DNA): TGTGCCAGCAACCCGACTAGCGGGAGAACCTCTGAGCAGTTCTTC. Translation: CASNPTSGRTSEQFF.